This is a list of T cell receptor beta chains from one sample in a study of cytomegalovirus exposure and HLA in healthy donors. The protocol was immunoSEQ multiplex PCR, while the TCRdb copy is restricted to in-frame clones and leaves out a portion. Here the sample table reports approximately 30,000 clones. Sequences were obtained from PBMCs. Source of these receptors: a woman in her thirties or forties in good health and CMV-seropositive. Both conserved end residues are part of each CDR3. The D gene is left open where the match is weak.

v_gene	d_gene	j_gene	CDR3nt	CDR3aa
TRBV7-2	.	TRBJ2-7	TGTGCCAGCAGCCCCCCCGACAGGCTCTACGAGCAGTACTTC	CASSPPDRLYEQYF
TRBV5-1	.	TRBJ1-1	TGCGCCAGCAGCTTGCAGAACACTGAAGCTTTCTTT	CASSLQNTEAFF
TRBV10-3	.	TRBJ2-7	TGTGCCACGCAATCAACGCCAAGCGCGTCCCACGAGCAGTACTTC	CATQSTPSASHEQYF
TRBV6-5	.	TRBJ2-7	TGTGCCAGCAGAGAATGGGCCCCAATCTCCTACGAGCAGTACTTC	CASREWAPISYEQYF
TRBV19	.	TRBJ2-5	TGTGCCAGTTCCTCCCAAGGGGAAGAGACCCAGTACTTC	CASSSQGEETQYF
TRBV6-1	.	TRBJ2-7	TGTGCCAGCAGCCTGGGGGGCTCCTACGAGCAGTACTTC	CASSLGGSYEQYF
TRBV19	TRBD1	TRBJ2-7	TGTGCCAGTAGTATTACTTGGGACAGGGGCGAGCAGTACTTC	CASSITWDRGEQYF
TRBV6-1	TRBD1	TRBJ1-2	TGTGCCAGCAGTGAAATTGGGACAGGGGCCCTTCAGGGTTCTCATGGCTACACCTTC	CASSEIGTGALQGSHGYTF
TRBV11-2	.	TRBJ1-2	TGTGCCAGCAGCTCGACCACAGGAGACTATGGCTACACCTTC	CASSSTTGDYGYTF
TRBV5-4	TRBD1	TRBJ2-1	TGTGCCAGCAGCTTGGGGGACAGGGAATTCGTGCAGTTCTTC	CASSLGDREFVQFF
TRBV5-1	.	TRBJ2-7	TGCGCCAGCAGCTTGGCCGGGAGTAGCGAGCAGTACTTC	CASSLAGSSEQYF
TRBV2	.	TRBJ2-7	TGTGCCACCCAGGAACAGGGTCCCTCCTACGAGCAGTACTTC	CATQEQGPSYEQYF
TRBV4-1	.	TRBJ2-3	TGCGCCAGCAGCCATCACCGGGATACGCAGTATTTT	CASSHHRDTQYF
TRBV28	.	TRBJ1-3	TGTGCCAGCAGTTCCCCGCGCGGAATTACTGGAAACACCATATATTTT	CASSSPRGITGNTIYF
TRBV9	TRBD1	TRBJ1-4	TGTGCCAGCAGCGTAGCTTCGACAGGGCCTAATGAAAAACTGTTTTTT	CASSVASTGPNEKLFF
TRBV13	.	TRBJ2-6	TGTGCCAGCAGCCAGATACGTACCACCTTCGCCTCTGGGGCCAACGTCCTGACTTTC	CASSQIRTTFASGANVLTF
TRBV10-3	.	TRBJ1-2	TGTGCCATCAGGAATACAGGGCACTATGGCTACACCTTC	CAIRNTGHYGYTF
TRBV2	TRBD2	TRBJ2-7	TGTGCCAGCAGTGAAACTGGGGGAGGGTTGGGCGAGCAGTACTTC	CASSETGGGLGEQYF
TRBV7-6	.	TRBJ1-1	TGTGCCAGCAGCTTAGCGGGGCAGCCGGACACTGAAGCTTTCTTT	CASSLAGQPDTEAFF
TRBV5-1	.	TRBJ2-3	TGCGCCAGCAGTCCGTTGGACACTAAGTCAGATACGCAGTATTTT	CASSPLDTKSDTQYF
TRBV19	TRBD1	TRBJ2-7	TGTGCCAGCAGCGACAGGGGGGGGGTCTACGAGCAGTACTTC	CASSDRGGVYEQYF
TRBV10-2	.	TRBJ1-1	TGCGCCAGCCGAGAAGTGAACACTGAAGCTTTCTTT	CASREVNTEAFF
TRBV5-1	TRBD2	TRBJ2-5	TGCGCCAGCAGCTTTTTTGGGGGAGGGGAGACCCAGTACTTC	CASSFFGGGETQYF
TRBV7-8	TRBD1	TRBJ1-1	TGTGCCAGCAGCCTGACAGGGGGCAAAACTGAAGCTTTCTTT	CASSLTGGKTEAFF